The sequence of this TCR beta chain was determined in a study of response to subunit inactivated influenza vaccine. Study findings and constraints: Each seasonal influenza vaccination, the authors suggested, recruits few new T cells.

TCRdb independently ran MiXCR on the RT-PCR reads; one entry per CDR3 protein. This table holds approximately 520,000 distinct CDR3 sequences, about 25% found once. Germline V gene lookup returns CDR1 MNHEY and CDR2 SVGAGI. Trimming removed 2 bases from V and 5 bases from J; junction bases left unmatched: 0. CDR3 length: 14 residues. This clonotype has more than one count but fewer than ten. As yet, its antigen is unknown. Specimen: CD4+ T cells sorted from PBMCs, collected approximately 5 days after vaccination. This TCR was sampled from a man in his forties or fifties who received an inactivated influenza vaccine. This sequence joins TRBV6-5 and TRBJ2-1, with 10 positions matching TRBD1. The CDR3 DNA is TGTGCCAGCAGTTACGGGACAGGGGACAATGAGCAGTTCTTC. Translating gives CASSYGTGDNEQFF.